One sample yielded the 7 T cell receptor beta chains listed below, sequenced in a study of Graves' ophthalmopathy and Graves' hyperthyroidism. The authors amplified TCR beta CDR3 regions, and they did so from RNA transcripts for repertoire sequencing. RT-PCR in the first round used HTBI primers; a second-round multiplex PCR followed. In TCRdb, the multiplex PCR reads were re-called with MiXCR into one record per CDR3 protein. Of about 500,000 distinct CDR3 sequences in the sample, under 15% are singletons; the top ten hold 8% to 10%. Sequenced input: blood. These receptor sequences come from a woman aged 25 to 39 with Graves' ophthalmopathy.

The chain carries TRBV2 and TRBJ2-5; D tentatively fits TRBD1 or TRBD2 (5 bases each). Per germline, CDR1 SNHLY and CDR2 FYNNEI. V was trimmed by 3 bases and J by 5 bases, leaving 10 bases between them. CDR3 size: 13 residues. This chain's CDR3 is CASSDGAGETQYF. CDR3 DNA sequence: TGTGCCAGCAGTGACGGGGCAGGGGAGACCCAGTACTTC.

Only one count was recorded for this clonotype. This clone may be a read error of a much larger clone one base away. The chain links TRBV12-3 or TRBV12-4 to TRBJ2-5; D is possibly TRBD1 (7 bases). The CDR3 sequence is 15 residues long. CDR3 residues: CASSRERQGQEAQYF. CDR3 nucleotide sequence: TGTGCCAGCAGCCGGGAGCGACAGGGCCAAGAGGCCCAGTACTTC.

This clonotype has just a few counts. This chain links TRBV3-1 with TRBJ1-2; perhaps TRBD1 as D (5 bases). This CDR3 is built from 13 residues. Per the germline V gene, CDR1 is LGHDT and CDR2 is YNNKEL (reference sequence). V shed 1 base and J shed 6 bases, with 9 bases lying between them. This CDR3 reads CASSQATANGYTF. The CDR3 region has the DNA TGTGCCAGCAGCCAAGCGACAGCTAATGGCTACACCTTC.

There are many counts of this clonotype. This rearrangement joins TRBV28 to TRBJ2-7; D might be TRBD2 (6 bases). Germline CDR1 is MDHEN and CDR2 is SYDVKM. The CDR3 length is 13 residues. V gave up 2 bases and J gave up 12 bases, with 17 bases separating them. The CDR3 here is CASSLGGVGVGYF. DNA of the CDR3: TGTGCCAGCAGTTTAGGAGGGGTGGGGGTAGGGTACTTC. The variable domain in full, completed from reference TRBV28 and TRBJ2-7, reads DVKVTQSSRYLVKRTGEKVFLECVQDMDHENMFWYRQDPGLGLRLIYFSYDVKMKEKGDIPEGYSVSREKKERFSLILESASTNQTSMYLCASSLGGVGVGYFGPGTRLTVT.

Many counts were recorded for this clonotype. V usage is TRBV12-3 or TRBV12-4 and J usage is TRBJ1-1; D unclear. V was cut by 7 bases and J by 6 bases, with 12 bases left in between. The CDR3 consists of 12 residues. The CDR3 DNA is TGTGCCAGCAAATGGGGAACTTCTGAAGCTTTCTTT. Amino acid sequence: CASKWGTSEAFF.

This clonotype showed up many times. This chain uses TRBV6-1 with TRBJ2-7, with D perhaps TRBD1 (5 bases). V lost 7 bases, J lost 4 bases, and 17 bases lay in between. Germline CDR1 is MNHNS and CDR2 is SASEGT. This CDR3 region has 14 residues. The CDR3 nucleotides read TGTGCCAGCAACCGTCTCCAGGGCGGATACGAGCAGTACTTC. Encoded protein: CASNRLQGGYEQYF.

The table lists this clonotype with many counts. This chain joins TRBV24-1 and TRBJ1-2, with a weak D call TRBD1 (5 bases). Germline values: CDR1 KGHDR, CDR2 SFDVKD. Trimming pared 4 bases from V and 2 bases from J, leaving 22 bases between. This CDR3 contains 18 residues. The CDR3 here is CATSDSGRGSYGNYGYTF. Here the CDR3 DNA reads TGTGCCACCAGTGACTCCGGGAGGGGAAGTTATGGAAACTATGGCTACACCTTC.